The rows below give T cell receptor beta chains drawn from one sample of a study of cytomegalovirus exposure and HLA in healthy donors. Assay: immunoSEQ multiplex PCR; the TCRdb copy retains only in-frame clones and omits some. Of around 140,000 clones listed, approximately 80% are singletons. Sample: PBMCs. These receptors all stem from a woman younger than 35 in good health and CMV-seropositive. Each CDR3 is given with its conserved first and last residue. D genes are given only for firm matches. The size field is filled for only some rows; it gives once, few, many or a size class.

j_gene	abundance	d_gene	v_gene	CDR3nt	CDR3aa
TRBJ1-4	NA	NA	TRBV28	TGTGCCAGCAGTTTAACAGGGACCGCAACTAATGAAAAACTGTTTTTT	CASSLTGTATNEKLFF
TRBJ2-5	NA	TRBD1	TRBV4-1	TGCGCCAGCAGCCTACTAGGGACAGACCAAGAGACCCAGTACTTC	CASSLLGTDQETQYF
TRBJ1-5	few	NA	TRBV5-8	TGTGCCAGCAGCTTGGAGGGGCGGGGGGATCAGCCCCAGCATTTT	CASSLEGRGDQPQHF
TRBJ1-4	NA	NA	TRBV21-1	TGTGCCAGCAGCCGTCGCGGTTGGTGGAAGCAAACTAATGAAAAACTGTTTTTT	CASSRRGWWKQTNEKLFF
TRBJ2-7	NA	TRBD1	TRBV19	TGTGCCAGTAGCAGGGGGTCCCCTACCTACGAGCAGTACTTC	CASSRGSPTYEQYF
TRBJ2-3	once	NA	TRBV21-1	TGTGCCAGCAGCAAAAGGAGGGCGGGGGGGCCATTTAGCACAGATACGCAGTATTTT	CASSKRRAGGPFSTDTQYF
TRBJ2-1	NA	TRBD2	TRBV27	TGTGCCAGCAGCTTTGCGGGGGGGAATGAGCAGTTCTTC	CASSFAGGNEQFF
TRBJ1-1	NA	NA	TRBV7-7	TGTGCCAGCAGCCCCGGGGGGGCTTTGAACACTGAAGCTTTCTTT	CASSPGGALNTEAFF
TRBJ2-2	once	NA	TRBV6-1	TGTGCCAGCAGTGGAGGATACACCGGGGAGCTGTTTTTT	CASSGGYTGELFF
TRBJ1-2	NA	TRBD1	TRBV9	TGTGCCAGCAGCCCTACGGACAGGGACTATGGCTACACCTTC	CASSPTDRDYGYTF
TRBJ1-3	NA	TRBD1	TRBV28	TGTGCCAGCAGTTCAATGCAGGGGGCGACCTCTGGAAACACCATATATTTT	CASSSMQGATSGNTIYF
TRBJ2-1	NA	TRBD1	TRBV10-3	TGTGCCATGGCGACAGACAGGGGGTTCAATGAGCAGTTCTTC	CAMATDRGFNEQFF
TRBJ1-5	NA	TRBD1	TRBV15	TGTGCCACCAGCAGAGAACAGGGGATGCAGCCCCAGCATTTT	CATSREQGMQPQHF
TRBJ2-3	few	TRBD1	TRBV6-5	TGTGCCAGCAGTTCCCCTAGGGACAGGGGCTTAGATACGCAGTATTTT	CASSSPRDRGLDTQYF
TRBJ1-1	NA	TRBD1	TRBV5-1	TGCGCCAGCAGCTCCGGGACAGGGGGCACTGAAGCTTTCTTT	CASSSGTGGTEAFF
TRBJ1-1	once	NA	TRBV14	TGTGCCAGCAGCCGAAAGCAGGGGCCCACTGAAGCTTTCTTT	CASSRKQGPTEAFF
TRBJ1-1	NA	NA	TRBV19	TGTGCCAGTTCAGTTCCAGGGATGAACACTGAAGCTTTCTTT	CASSVPGMNTEAFF
TRBJ1-3	once	NA	TRBV4-1	TGCGCCAGCAGCCAAGAAGCTCGGGGGTTCCTTCGACCCTCTGGAAACACCATATATTTT	CASSQEARGFLRPSGNTIYF
TRBJ2-5	NA	TRBD1	TRBV5-5	TGTGCCAGCAGCTTGGAGGCCCAGGGGGCCCTACAAGAGACCCAGTACTTC	CASSLEAQGALQETQYF
TRBJ2-5	once	NA	TRBV5-1	TGCGCCAGCAGCCTCACAGGGTCCGCAGCCACAATCCAAGAGACCCAGTACTTC	CASSLTGSAATIQETQYF
TRBJ2-3	NA	TRBD1	TRBV7-9	TGTGCCAGCAGCGACCACCGGGACAGGGGCTATGGTACGCAGTATTTT	CASSDHRDRGYGTQYF
TRBJ2-3	NA	NA	TRBV10-3	TGTGCCATCAGTGAGCCGGGACTGTTAGAAGATACGCAGTATTTT	CAISEPGLLEDTQYF
TRBJ1-1	once	NA	TRBV7-2	TGTGCCAGCAGCTTAGTTCCCGTGTACACTGAAGCTTTCTTT	CASSLVPVYTEAFF
TRBJ1-4	NA	NA	TRBV9	TGTGCCAGCAGCCCCCAGGCGGGGCCGAATGAAAAACTGTTTTTT	CASSPQAGPNEKLFF
TRBJ1-4	NA	TRBD1	TRBV5-1	TGCGCCAGCAGCTTGGCCCCGGCTCCGGGACAGTGGGGTGAAAAACTGTTTTTT	CASSLAPAPGQWGEKLFF
TRBJ1-5	NA	NA	TRBV6-6	TGTGCCAGCCGGGGGGGGAATCAGCCCCAGCATTTT	CASRGGNQPQHF
TRBJ2-3	NA	TRBD2	TRBV9	TGTGCCAGCGTCAAAGGTAGCGGGGCTGCAGATACGCAGTATTTT	CASVKGSGAADTQYF
TRBJ2-5	NA	NA	TRBV11-2	TGTGCCAGCAGCTTAGGGGGAACAGGGTTGAAGACCCAGTACTTC	CASSLGGTGLKTQYF
TRBJ2-1	NA	TRBD2	TRBV9	TGTGCCAGCAGCTATAGCGGGGATGAGCAGTTCTTC	CASSYSGDEQFF
TRBJ2-2	few	NA	TRBV6-5	TGTGCCAGCAGTTACACAGGGCACGGGGAGCTGTTTTTT	CASSYTGHGELFF
TRBJ1-1	few	NA	TRBV6-4	TGTGCCAGCAGTGACTCGGACAGGAACACTGAAGCTTTCTTT	CASSDSDRNTEAFF
TRBJ1-1	once	TRBD1	TRBV7-9	TGTGCCAGCAGCCTATCGACAGGGTCTAAAGCTTTCTTT	CASSLSTGSKAFF
TRBJ2-7	NA	TRBD1	TRBV12-5	TGTGCTAGTGGTCCTCCTCGGGGGACAGGGTCCTACGAGCAGTACTTC	CASGPPRGTGSYEQYF
TRBJ2-7	few	TRBD1	TRBV10-2	TGCGCCAGCTCGCCGGGACAGAACTACGAGCAGTACTTC	CASSPGQNYEQYF
TRBJ2-2	NA	NA	TRBV11-2	TGTGCCAGCAGCTCAGGGGTTGCCGGGGAGCTGTTTTTT	CASSSGVAGELFF
TRBJ1-1	NA	NA	TRBV4-1	TGCGCCAGCAGCCTTATGGGGGCGATGAACACTGAAGCTTTCTTT	CASSLMGAMNTEAFF
TRBJ2-2	NA	TRBD2	TRBV10-1	TGCGCCAGCAGAATGGAAGCGGGAACCGGGGAGCTGTTTTTT	CASRMEAGTGELFF
TRBJ1-6	NA	NA	TRBV7-2	TGTGCCAGCAGCTTAGTACGGCAGGGGTATAATTCACCCCTCCACTTT	CASSLVRQGYNSPLHF
TRBJ2-2	NA	NA	TRBV7-2	TGTGCCAGCAGCTTCCTAAGACTAGACGCCGGGGAGCTGTTTTTT	CASSFLRLDAGELFF
TRBJ1-3	NA	NA	TRBV27	TGTGCCAGCAGCCTCGGGGCAGGGGCAGGAAACACCATATATTTT	CASSLGAGAGNTIYF
TRBJ2-1	NA	NA	TRBV7-2	TGTGCCAGCAGCTTACACAGGGCGCCCCGTAACAATGAGCAGTTCTTC	CASSLHRAPRNNEQFF
TRBJ1-1	NA	TRBD1	TRBV5-1	TGCGCCAGCAGCTTGCTCCGGGACAGGGGGCACACTGAAGCTTTCTTT	CASSLLRDRGHTEAFF
TRBJ2-3	NA	TRBD1	TRBV6-5	TGTGCCAGCAGTACCGCGACAGGGGTCACAGATACGCAGTATTTT	CASSTATGVTDTQYF
TRBJ1-2	NA	NA	TRBV29-1	TGCAGCGCCGCTAGCAGGGGCCTTAACTATGGCTACACCTTC	CSAASRGLNYGYTF
TRBJ1-2	NA	NA	TRBV5-1	TGCGCCAGCAGTCATGACAGCGTTGATGGCTACACCTTC	CASSHDSVDGYTF
TRBJ1-5	NA	NA	TRBV19	TGTGCCAGTAAATCGGTCTTGGGAGGCAATCAGCCCCAGCATTTT	CASKSVLGGNQPQHF
TRBJ1-5	once	TRBD1	TRBV5-1	TGCGCCAGCAGCCCGGGGACAGGGAACCAGCCCCAGCATTTT	CASSPGTGNQPQHF
TRBJ1-1	NA	TRBD1	TRBV5-1	TGCGCCAGCAGCTGGCAGGGGGAAGACACTGAAGCTTTCTTT	CASSWQGEDTEAFF
TRBJ2-3	few	TRBD2	TRBV6-1	TGTGCCAGCAGTGAAGTCTCGCGGGGGGCAGATACGCAGTATTTT	CASSEVSRGADTQYF
TRBJ1-1	NA	NA	TRBV18	TGTGCCAGCTCCCAGCCCGGGGGGGAGTGGGCGAACACTGAAGCTTTCTTT	CASSQPGGEWANTEAFF
TRBJ2-5	NA	NA	TRBV28	TGTGCCAGCAGTTTAGGCTCAGGGCAAGAGACCCAGTACTTC	CASSLGSGQETQYF
TRBJ2-1	NA	NA	TRBV29-1	TGCAGCGTGCAAGGGGGCTCCTACAATGAGCAGTTCTTC	CSVQGGSYNEQFF